One and the same sample provided the 19 T cell receptor beta chains below, sequenced in a study of cytomegalovirus exposure and HLA in healthy donors listed by TCRdb under 2017. Libraries were constructed by the immunoSEQ multiplex PCR assay. TCRdb obtained this table from immuneACCESS and retained in-frame rearrangements with V and J assigned. These tables miss some clones; where compared with another copy, unresolved V genes account for less than half of the shortfall, and the remainder is unexplained. The sample contains about 74,000 clones, roughly 92% of them found a single time. The ten largest account for less than 2% of the sample. What was sequenced was PBMCs. These receptors originate from a woman between 18 and 30 years old in good health and CMV-seropositive.

The rearrangement uses TRBV29-1 and TRBJ1-2, with 8 bases fitting TRBD1. Germline V lookup: CDR1 SQVTM, CDR2 ANQGSEA. The V and J ends lost 4 bases and 3 bases, in that order; junction bases with no gene match: 16. CDR3 length: 17 amino acids. The CDR3 sequence: CSVANRDRFILDYGYTF. DNA for the CDR3: TGCAGCGTTGCGAACCGGGACAGGTTTATTTTGGACTATGGCTACACCTTC.

The chain employs TRBV7-9 and TRBJ2-1; a weak D match, TRBD1 (7 bases). CDR1 is SEHNR, CDR2 FQNEAQ, per germline (reference sequence). The CDR3 has 15 amino acids. Trimming pared 1 base from V and 4 bases from J, leaving 11 bases between. The CDR3 DNA reads as TGTGCCAGCAGCTTAGGCAGGGGGACTTACAATGAGCAGTTCTTC. Amino acids: CASSLGRGTYNEQFF.

The chain couples TRBV4-3 to TRBJ2-2; D is perhaps TRBD2 (6 bases). The CDR3 consists of 14 residues. Germline V gene data show CDR1 as LGHNA and CDR2 as YSLEER. V lost 1 base, J lost 4 bases, and 7 bases lay in between. CDR3 in amino acids: CASSQVSGTGELFF. In DNA form, the CDR3 reads TGCGCCAGCAGCCAAGTTAGCGGCACCGGGGAGCTGTTTTTT.

The sample holds one count of this clone. The rearrangement links TRBV15 to TRBJ2-5; D perhaps matches TRBD2 (6 bases). Germline CDR1 and CDR2: LNHNV and YYDKDF (reference sequence). The CDR3 has 15 amino acids. Trimming shortened V by 5 bases and J by 2 bases, and 15 bases separated the two germline ends. The CDR3 region is CATSLPGLAQETQYF. In nucleotides, the CDR3 is TGTGCCACCAGCCTACCGGGACTCGCACAAGAGACCCAGTACTTC.

The chain joins TRBV4-3 to TRBJ1-4; D is ambiguous. Germline V gene sequence: CDR1 LGHNA, CDR2 YSLEER. The CDR3 is made up of 14 amino acids. Trimming removed 3 bases at V and 2 bases at J, with 7 bases between. The CDR3 loop reads CASSHGGTNEKLFF. As DNA, the CDR3 is TGCGCCAGCAGCCATGGAGGGACTAATGAAAAACTGTTTTTT.

This chain uses TRBV11-2 with TRBJ2-1; D may be TRBD1 (6 bases). Germline V gene lookup returns CDR1 SGHAT and CDR2 FQNNGV. This CDR3 is 16 amino acids long. V was cut by 1 base and J by 2 bases, with 12 bases left in between. This CDR3 reads CASSLVGTPTYNEQFF. The CDR3 DNA follows: TGTGCCAGCAGCTTAGTTGGGACACCTACCTACAATGAGCAGTTCTTC.

The chain is built from TRBV9 and TRBJ1-3; D not resolved. CDR3 length: 14 amino acids. CDR1 is SGDLS and CDR2 is YYNGEE in the germline V gene. The V gene lost 0 bases and the J gene lost 0 bases, with 4 bases spanning the gap. CDR3 nucleotide sequence: TGTGCCAGCAGCGTAGGTAGCTCTGGAAACACCATATATTTT. Translated, it gives CASSVGSSGNTIYF.

The chain recombines TRBV7-2 with TRBJ2-3; 10 nucleotides match TRBD2. Germline loops: CDR1 SGHTA, CDR2 FQGNSA. The CDR3 loop spans 16 amino acids. V was clipped by 5 bases and J by 6 bases; unmatched bases: 11. The DNA of the CDR3 is TGTGCCAGCAGCCCATATAGCGGGGGGTCCGGGGATACGCAGTATTTT. Translating gives CASSPYSGGSGDTQYF.

V is TRBV29-1 and J is TRBJ1-1, with 7 positions matching TRBD1. V dropped 4 bases and J dropped 1; count of bases not matched to a gene: 6. The CDR3 is 14 residues long. Germline CDR1 SQVTM, CDR2 ANQGSEA. The chain's CDR3 is CSVAWTGGNTEAFF. The CDR3 coding sequence is TGCAGCGTTGCTTGGACAGGAGGGAACACTGAAGCTTTCTTT.

The chain is built from TRBV14 and TRBJ2-3; 8 bases fit TRBD1. V was pared by 1 base and J by 3 bases, with 6 bases of the junction left unmatched. This CDR3 is 16 amino acids long. Germline V gene lookup returns CDR1 SGHDN and CDR2 FVKESK. The CDR3 coding sequence is TGTGCCAGCAGCCAAGTAACAGGGGGGTGGACAGATACGCAGTATTTT. It specifies CASSQVTGGWTDTQYF.

V usage is TRBV6-6 and J usage is TRBJ1-3; tentatively, D is TRBD1 (5 bases). The germline gives CDR1 MNHNY, CDR2 SVGAGI (reference sequence). This CDR3 has 16 amino acids. Trimming removed 3 bases from V and 7 bases from J, with 19 bases in between. CDR3 loop: CASSYIGTPPGNTIYF. The CDR3 DNA sequence: TGTGCCAGCAGTTATATTGGGACTCCGCCGGGGAACACCATATATTTT.

V usage is TRBV7-9 and J usage is TRBJ2-7; tentatively, D is TRBD1 (6 bases). V lost 1 base and J lost 3, with 13 bases in between. There are 15 residues in the CDR3. Looked up from germline, CDR1 is SEHNR and CDR2 is FQNEAQ (reference sequence). This chain's CDR3 is CASSLGPGEFYEQYF. CDR3 in DNA: TGTGCCAGCAGCTTAGGTCCAGGGGAGTTCTACGAGCAGTACTTC. The full variable domain, completed using reference TRBV7-9 and TRBJ2-7, is DTGVSQNPRHKITKRGQNVTFRCDPISEHNRLYWYRQTLGQGPEFLTYFQNEAQLEKSRLLSDRFSAERPKGSFSTLEIQRTEQGDSAMYLCASSLGPGEFYEQYFGPGTRLTVT.

The V call is TRBV27, the J call TRBJ1-6; 8 positions agree with TRBD1. The CDR3 has 15 residues. With 5 bases clipped from V and 6 bases from J, the junction kept 6 bases outside the gene matches. The germline V gene has CDR1 MNHEY and CDR2 SMNVEV (reference sequence). The CDR3 coding sequence is TGTGCCAGCAGTATGGGACAGGCGGTTAATTCACCCCTCCACTTT. This encodes CASSMGQAVNSPLHF.

The rearrangement joins TRBV18 to TRBJ2-6; TRBD1 agrees at 8 bases. With V trimmed by 4 bases and J by 0 bases, 14 bases remained unmatched. The CDR3 covers 20 residues. Germline V gives CDR1 KGHSH, CDR2 LQKENI. In DNA, the CDR3 is TGTGCCAGCTCACTACAGCACCCCGGGACAGGTAGCTCTGGGGCCAACGTCCTGACTTTC. Amino acids: CASSLQHPGTGSSGANVLTF.

This chain joins TRBV7-9 and TRBJ2-7; 7 positions match TRBD1. Germline lookup yields CDR1 SEHNR and CDR2 FQNEAQ (reference sequence). The CDR3 length is 14 residues. The junction had 6 bases not matched to a gene; V was cut back by 7 bases and J by 0 bases. This chain's CDR3 is CASIGDSVSYEQYF. The CDR3 DNA follows: TGTGCCAGCATCGGGGACAGCGTCTCCTACGAGCAGTACTTC. The variable domain in full, completed from reference TRBV7-9 and TRBJ2-7, reads DTGVSQNPRHKITKRGQNVTFRCDPISEHNRLYWYRQTLGQGPEFLTYFQNEAQLEKSRLLSDRFSAERPKGSFSTLEIQRTEQGDSAMYLCASIGDSVSYEQYFGPGTRLTVT.

This chain connects TRBV18 to TRBJ1-1; tentative D call: TRBD1 (6 bases). CDR3 size: 14 residues. V lost 4 bases, J lost 1 base, and 10 bases lay in between. Germline V gene lookup returns CDR1 KGHSH and CDR2 LQKENI. The CDR3 sequence: CASSQPGQNTEAFF. In DNA, the CDR3 is TGTGCCAGCTCACAGCCGGGACAGAACACTGAAGCTTTCTTT.

The J gene is TRBJ2-3, the V gene TRBV5-1, with 7 bases aligning to TRBD2. The CDR3 extends over 16 amino acids. CDR1 and CDR2 (germline): SGHRS, YFSETQ. The V gene end was trimmed by 0 bases and the J gene end by 0 bases; junction bases not matched to a gene: 4. This chain's CDR3 is CASSLGGSGSTDTQYF. The CDR3 region has the DNA TGCGCCAGCAGCTTGGGAGGTAGCGGGAGCACAGATACGCAGTATTTT.

The genes are TRBV21-1 and TRBJ2-3; no DNA check was done on the table's D call, TRBD2. TRBV21-1 is described as a pseudogene. The CDR3 is made up of 14 amino acids. The CDR3 DNA reads as TGTGCCAGCAGCAAAGTACCGGGCACAGATACGCAGTATTTT. Protein sequence: CASSKVPGTDTQYF.

In DNA, the CDR3 is TGTGCCAGCAGCCTCCGGGACAGGCCCTACGAGCAGTACTTC. It is translated as CASSLRDRPYEQYF. The V gene is TRBV5-4, the J gene TRBJ2-7; TRBD1 matches 8 bases. The junction had 5 bases not matched to a gene; V was cut back by 4 bases and J by 2 bases. Germline-derived CDR1 and CDR2 are SGHNT and YYREEE (reference sequence). The CDR3 has 14 residues.